The 32 T cell receptor beta chains below all came from one sample that was sequenced in a study of siplizumab effects on memory and regulatory T cells. The repertoire was sequenced with immunoSEQ multiplex PCR; TCRdb's copy has only in-frame clones and lacks some. The sample comprises 85,000 to 130,000 clones, over 90% of which are singletons, and roughly 0.59% rests with the top ten. Sequencing used Tregs sorted from blood. Every receptor here comes from a human donor in good health.

This chain links TRBV18 with TRBJ1-1, with D unresolved. With 1 base removed from V and 4 bases from J, the gap between germline ends came to 13 bases. Germline loops: CDR1 KGHSH, CDR2 LQKENI. The CDR3 totals 15 residues. The CDR3 here is CASSPQGGVGTEAFF. CDR3 bases: TGTGCCAGCTCACCACAGGGCGGAGTGGGCACTGAAGCTTTCTTT.

This clone was observed a few times. The chain is built from TRBV7-3 and TRBJ1-1, with D possibly matching TRBD1 (6 bases). V lost 5 bases to trimming and J lost 1 base, with 8 bases between them. This CDR3 is built from 13 residues. CDR1 is SGHTA and CDR2 is FQGTGA in the germline V gene. DNA of the CDR3: TGTGCCAGCAGCGACAGGAGGAACACTGAAGCTTTCTTT. This gives the protein CASSDRRNTEAFF. Full variable domain (rest looked up from reference TRBV7-3 and TRBJ1-1): GAGVSQTPSNKVTEKGKYVELRCDPISGHTALYWYRQSLGQGPEFLIYFQGTGAADDSGLPNDRFFAVRPEGSVSTLKIQRTERGDSAVYLCASSDRRNTEAFFGQGTRLTVV.

The rearrangement links TRBV10-3 to TRBJ2-7; a possible D gene is TRBD2 (5 bases). Trimming took off 8 bases at V and 5 bases at J, with 19 bases between the two ends. Germline assignment: CDR1 ENHRY and CDR2 SYGVKD. The CDR3 extends over 14 amino acids. The chain's CDR3 is CAIQKGGSGDEQYF. In DNA form, the CDR3 reads TGTGCCATCCAGAAAGGTGGCTCCGGGGACGAGCAGTACTTC.

The genes are TRBV7-2 and TRBJ2-2; D ambiguous. Trimming shortened V by 5 bases and J by 4 bases, and 14 bases separated the two germline ends. The CDR3 length is 15 residues. The germline V gene encodes CDR1 SGHTA and CDR2 FQGNSA. CDR3 sequence reads: CASSRPRPTTGELFF. The CDR3 region has the DNA TGTGCCAGCAGCCGTCCCAGACCCACCACCGGGGAGCTGTTTTTT.

A few counts support this clone. This sequence joins TRBV10-3 and TRBJ2-1; 12 positions match TRBD2. The CDR3 runs to 15 residues. Per the germline V gene, CDR1 is ENHRY and CDR2 is SYGVKD. With 1 base clipped from V and 6 bases from J, the junction kept 1 base outside the gene matches. CDR3 nucleotide sequence: TGTGCCATCAGTGAGTTGACTAGCGGGAGCAATGAGCAGTTCTTC. Translated: CAISELTSGSNEQFF.

The rearrangement joins TRBV5-8 to TRBJ2-1; the D gene is possibly TRBD1 (5 bases). Per germline, CDR1 SGHTS and CDR2 YDEGEE. The CDR3 spans 13 residues. Trimming pared 1 base from V and 10 bases from J, leaving 12 bases between. The CDR3 loop is CASSLQVSGEQFF. The CDR3 DNA follows: TGTGCCAGCAGCTTGCAGGTATCAGGGGAGCAGTTCTTC.

The CDR3 sequence: CASSEEGWAGELFF. The CDR3 nucleotides read TGTGCCAGCAGTGAAGAGGGTTGGGCCGGGGAGCTGTTTTTT. The chain recombines TRBV6-1 with TRBJ2-2; D call uncertain. CDR3 length equals 14 residues. From germline, CDR1 is MNHNS and CDR2 SASEGT. V lost 1 base to trimming and J lost 6 bases, with 9 bases between them.

The chain combines TRBV9 with TRBJ2-5; the D is unclear. V lost 0 bases, J lost 0 bases, and 12 bases lay in between. This CDR3 is 16 amino acids long. The germline V gene encodes CDR1 SGDLS and CDR2 YYNGEE. The CDR3 is CASSVGVTSYQETQYF. For the CDR3, the DNA is TGTGCCAGCAGCGTAGGTGTGACTTCGTACCAAGAGACCCAGTACTTC.

The J gene is TRBJ1-2, the V gene TRBV5-1; 7 bases fit TRBD1. This CDR3 spans 13 amino acids. Trimming removed 4 bases from V and 5 bases from J; junction bases left unmatched: 5. In germline, CDR1 is SGHRS, CDR2 YFSETQ. CDR3 nucleotides: TGCGCCAGCAGCCCTACAGGGGAGTATGGCTACACCTTC. Protein: CASSPTGEYGYTF.

The genes are TRBV18 and TRBJ1-2; D is unclear. V dropped 2 bases and J dropped 3 bases, with 10 bases sitting between them. The length of the CDR3 is 14 residues. Germline V gives CDR1 KGHSH, CDR2 LQKENI. CDR3 protein: CASSPGAAYYGYTF. CDR3 nucleotide sequence: TGTGCCAGCTCACCAGGAGCAGCCTACTATGGCTACACCTTC.

This clone was seen a single time. This rearrangement joins TRBV19 to TRBJ2-3; TRBD2 matches at 11 bases. Germline loops: CDR1 LNHDA, CDR2 SQIVND (reference sequence). V shed 6 bases and J 5 bases; nucleotides not matched to a gene: 4. The CDR3 is 14 amino acids. The CDR3 region has the DNA TGTGCCAGTAGGCAACTAGCGGGGGTAGATACGCAGTATTTT. Its translation is CASRQLAGVDTQYF.

This chain connects TRBV18 to TRBJ2-1; 7 bases match TRBD2. The germline gives CDR1 KGHSH, CDR2 LQKENI. CDR3 length: 15 residues. J gave up 2 bases and V 4 bases, and 5 bases lay outside the gene matches. The CDR3, as DNA: TGTGCCAGCTCACAACAGACTAGCCCCTACAATGAGCAGTTCTTC. Translating it yields CASSQQTSPYNEQFF.

This rearrangement joins TRBV29-1 to TRBJ1-6; D unresolved. Germline values: CDR1 SQVTM, CDR2 ANQGSEA. Trimming cost V 0 bases and J 6 bases, with 6 bases left between them. This CDR3 has 13 residues. DNA of the CDR3: TGCAGCGTTGAAGACGGGATTAATTCACCCCTCCACTTT. Translating it yields CSVEDGINSPLHF.

V is TRBV27 and J is TRBJ2-2; 7 positions match TRBD1. V was pared by 0 bases and J by 3 bases, with 4 bases of the junction left unmatched. Germline V gives CDR1 MNHEY, CDR2 SMNVEV (reference sequence). This CDR3 is built from 16 residues. The CDR3 coding sequence is TGTGCCAGCAGTTTATCGCTCAGGGGGTACACCGGGGAGCTGTTTTTT. This codes for CASSLSLRGYTGELFF.

The V gene is TRBV5-6, the J gene TRBJ1-2; 7 bases line up with TRBD1. The length of the CDR3 is 13 residues. V trimming: 2 bases; J trimming: 8 bases; junction bases outside the gene matches: 6. From germline, CDR1 is SGHDT and CDR2 YYEEEE. The CDR3 coding sequence is TGTGCCAGCAGCTTTGACAGGGTCAGCGGCTACACCTTC. Residues: CASSFDRVSGYTF.

This chain joins TRBV2 and TRBJ2-2; D gene uncertain. The CDR3 has 14 residues. The V end lost 5 bases, the J end lost 1 base, and 8 bases lay between the germline ends. Germline values: CDR1 SNHLY, CDR2 FYNNEI. The CDR3 DNA sequence: TGTGCCAGCAGTCGTAGTGAGAACACCGGGGAGCTGTTTTTT. Protein: CASSRSENTGELFF.

The chain uses TRBV9 and TRBJ2-2, with D uncertain. Looked up from germline, CDR1 is SGDLS and CDR2 is YYNGEE. Trimming shortened V by 2 bases and J by 7 bases, and 12 bases separated the two germline ends. The CDR3 is made up of 14 amino acids. The DNA of the CDR3 is TGTGCCAGCAGCGTGGGCCTGGTATTCGGGGAGCTGTTTTTT. Its translation is CASSVGLVFGELFF.

The rearrangement links TRBV5-8 to TRBJ2-3; D is possibly TRBD1 or TRBD2 (6 bases each). V was clipped by 0 bases and J by 1 base, with 9 bases between them. CDR3 length equals 15 residues. CDR1 is SGHTS, CDR2 YDEGEE, per germline. The CDR3 nucleotides are TGTGCCAGCAGCTTGGCGGGGGCCCGCACAGATACGCAGTATTTT. Its translation: CASSLAGARTDTQYF.

The rearrangement joins TRBV5-4 to TRBJ1-4; D unclear. Germline CDR1 is SGHNT and CDR2 is YYREEE (reference sequence). V was clipped by 0 bases and J by 8 bases, with 11 bases between them. This CDR3 has 14 residues. The CDR3 loop is CASSLGREREKLFF. CDR3 DNA sequence: TGTGCCAGCAGCTTGGGCCGGGAGAGGGAAAAACTGTTTTTT. Full variable domain (remainder filled in from reference TRBV5-4 and TRBJ1-4): ETGVTQSPTHLIKTRGQQVTLRCSSQSGHNTVSWYQQALGQGPQFIFQYYREEENGRGNFPPRFSGLQFPNYSSELNVNALELDDSALYLCASSLGREREKLFFGSGTQLSVL.

The rearrangement links TRBV5-8 to TRBJ1-5; D might be TRBD1 (5 bases). Trimming removed 0 bases from V and 0 bases from J, with 7 bases in between. The CDR3 is 15 amino acids. Germline V CDR1 and CDR2: SGHTS, YDEGEE. This CDR3 is CASSLEGFSNQPQHF. The DNA for the CDR3 is TGTGCCAGCAGCTTGGAGGGGTTTAGCAATCAGCCCCAGCATTTT.

The V and J genes are TRBV27 and TRBJ2-4, with TRBD2 as a possible D gene (6 bases). The CDR3 has 18 amino acids. V dropped 5 bases and J dropped 3 bases, with 23 bases sitting between them. The germline V gene encodes CDR1 MNHEY and CDR2 SMNVEV (reference sequence). For the CDR3, the DNA is TGTGCCAGCAGTCCCCCCCCCGCCCGCGGGGTTGGCAAAAACATTCAGTACTTC. This codes for CASSPPPARGVGKNIQYF.

The CDR3 loop is CAATSGWTQYF. The CDR3 DNA follows: TGTGCCGCGACCTCGGGGTGGACCCAGTACTTC. J is TRBJ2-5 and V is TRBV30, with D possibly being TRBD2 (5 bases). Deletions cut 8 bases from V and 7 bases from J, with 14 bases between. The CDR3 totals 11 residues. Germline values: CDR1 GTSNPN, CDR2 SVGIG (reference sequence). The whole variable domain, filled in from reference TRBV30 and TRBJ2-5, reads SQTIHQWPATLVQPVGSPLSLECTVEGTSNPNLYWYRQAAGRGLQLLFYSVGIGQISSEVPQNLSASRPQDRQFILSSKKLLLSDSGFYLCAATSGWTQYFGPGTRLLVL.

This clone was seen a handful of times. J is TRBJ1-5 and V is TRBV2; D is perhaps TRBD1 (5 bases). V was clipped by 5 bases and J by 4 bases, with 15 bases between them. The CDR3 totals 15 residues. The germline V gene has CDR1 SNHLY and CDR2 FYNNEI. CDR3 sequence reads: CASSKIGRGNQPQHF. DNA of the CDR3: TGTGCCAGCAGTAAAATAGGACGGGGGAATCAGCCCCAGCATTTT. Looking up the rest from reference TRBV2 and TRBJ1-5 gives the full variable domain: EPEVTQTPSHQVTQMGQEVILRCVPISNHLYFYWYRQILGQKVEFLVSFYNNEISEKSEIFDDQFSVERPDGSNFTLKIRSTKLEDSAMYFCASSKIGRGNQPQHFGDGTRLSIL.

This chain links TRBV6-1 with TRBJ1-1; unclear D gene. The CDR3 contains 13 residues. Germline V lookup: CDR1 MNHNS, CDR2 SASEGT. V was trimmed by 3 bases and J by 3 bases, leaving 8 bases between them. The CDR3 is CASSDQRDTEAFF. CDR3 DNA sequence: TGTGCCAGCAGTGACCAGAGGGACACTGAAGCTTTCTTT.

This chain joins TRBV29-1 and TRBJ2-3; D is tentatively TRBD1 or TRBD2 (7 bases each). Germline assignment: CDR1 SQVTM and CDR2 ANQGSEA. The ends were cut back, 5 bases at V and 4 bases at J, with 16 bases in the middle. The CDR3 totals 14 residues. This CDR3 is CSVRQGGGADTQYF. CDR3 sequence (DNA): TGCAGCGTTCGACAGGGAGGGGGGGCAGATACGCAGTATTTT.

The chain joins TRBV7-2 to TRBJ2-2; 7 bases fit TRBD2. Germline trimming cut 4 bases from V and 6 bases from J; bases unmatched to any gene: 5. Germline CDR1 reads SGHTA; CDR2 reads FQGNSA. This CDR3 comprises 14 residues. The CDR3 bases are TGTGCCAGCAGCTCGTCACTAGCGCCCGGGGAGCTGTTTTTT. Its protein product is CASSSSLAPGELFF. The full variable domain, completed using reference TRBV7-2 and TRBJ2-2, is GAGVSQSPSNKVTEKGKDVELRCDPISGHTALYWYRQSLGQGLEFLIYFQGNSAPDKSGLPSDRFSAERTGGSVSTLTIQRTQQEDSAVYLCASSSSLAPGELFFGEGSRLTVL.

This clone was counted a single time. This chain joins TRBV9 and TRBJ2-7; 7 bases are a match to TRBD1. CDR3 size: 16 residues. Germline V lookup: CDR1 SGDLS, CDR2 YYNGEE. V dropped 0 bases and J dropped 0; count of bases not matched to a gene: 6. For the CDR3, the DNA is TGTGCCAGCAGCGTAGCTAGACAGGGACCCTCCTACGAGCAGTACTTC. Translation gives CASSVARQGPSYEQYF. Complete variable domain (other parts from reference TRBV9 and TRBJ2-7): DSGVTQTPKHLITATGQRVTLRCSPRSGDLSVYWYQQSLDQGLQFLIQYYNGEERAKGNILERFSAQQFPDLHSELNLSSLELGDSALYFCASSVARQGPSYEQYFGPGTRLTVT.

This chain connects TRBV6-1 to TRBJ1-3; D is perhaps TRBD1 (5 bases). V shed 6 bases and J shed 1 base, with 7 bases lying between them. From germline, CDR1 is MNHNS and CDR2 SASEGT. The CDR3 has 13 residues. DNA for the CDR3: TGTGCCAGCAGACAGGCATCTGGAAACACCATATATTTT. It codes for CASRQASGNTIYF.

V gene TRBV18 combines with J gene TRBJ2-3; D remains ambiguous. V was trimmed by 3 bases and J by 4 bases, leaving 5 bases between them. Germline CDR1 and CDR2: KGHSH and LQKENI. There are 12 residues in the CDR3. CDR3 nucleotide sequence: TGTGCCAGCTCACCCCGCCCAGATACGCAGTATTTT. It yields the protein CASSPRPDTQYF.

The V gene is TRBV7-3, the J gene TRBJ1-1; TRBD1 agrees at 12 bases. V trimming: 5 bases; J trimming: 5 bases; junction bases outside the gene matches: 15. Per the germline V gene, CDR1 is SGHTA and CDR2 is FQGTGA. The CDR3 sequence is 18 residues long. CDR3 in amino acids: CASSPTGTGGLIGTEAFF. DNA for the CDR3: TGTGCCAGCAGCCCTACCGGGACAGGGGGCCTAATAGGTACTGAAGCTTTCTTT.

This clone was recorded a few times. This rearrangement joins TRBV19 to TRBJ1-5; unclear D gene. The CDR3 runs to 13 residues. Germline-derived CDR1 and CDR2 are LNHDA and SQIVND (reference sequence). Trimming took off 3 bases at V and 4 bases at J, with 7 bases between the two ends. CDR3 loop: CASSILGNQPQHF. CDR3 nucleotide sequence: TGTGCCAGTAGTATCCTAGGGAATCAGCCCCAGCATTTT.

This clone came up once. V usage is TRBV5-4 and J usage is TRBJ1-2, with 7 bases identical to TRBD1. In germline, CDR1 is SGHNT, CDR2 YYREEE (reference sequence). CDR3 length: 13 residues. V was clipped by 0 bases and J by 7 bases; unmatched bases: 3. The CDR3 sequence: CASSLVGGSGYTF. CDR3 bases: TGTGCCAGCAGCTTGGTAGGGGGCTCTGGCTACACCTTC. Together with reference TRBV5-4 and TRBJ1-2, the CDR3 gives the full variable domain: ETGVTQSPTHLIKTRGQQVTLRCSSQSGHNTVSWYQQALGQGPQFIFQYYREEENGRGNFPPRFSGLQFPNYSSELNVNALELDDSALYLCASSLVGGSGYTFGSGTRLTVV.